The table lists the clone carrying this T cell receptor beta chain with many counts. Antigen specificity is unknown. The data are from a study of T cells in Graves' hyperthyroidism and ophthalmopathy. Study results and caveats: A model built on 13 V-J features separated ophthalmopathy from stable hyperthyroidism.

In making diagnoses, clinical symptoms, serum thyroxine and TRAb, thyroid ultrasound and orbital computed tomography were all used. The sample of blood was obtained at first hyperthyroidism diagnosis (before any ophthalmopathy symptoms). It was 10 ml of fresh peripheral blood that supplied the PBMCs. This CDR3 spans 13 amino acids. Deletions cut 1 base from V and 7 bases from J, with 11 bases between. Germline loops: CDR1 KGHSH, CDR2 LQKENI. RNA transcripts served as the template for amplifying TCR beta CDR3 regions. A set of HTBI primers served as the primers for a first-round RT-PCR of the TCR CDR3. TCRdb redid the calling of the multiplex PCR reads with MiXCR, one entry per CDR3 protein. The sample lists about 350,000 distinct CDR3 sequences, about a sixth occurring once.

This receptor was identified in a woman in her 30s with Graves' hyperthyroidism that later progressed to Graves' ophthalmopathy. The specimen was blood. The chain joins TRBV18 to TRBJ2-7; D uncertain. CDR3 protein: CASSPQAGLEQYF. CDR3 sequence (DNA): TGTGCCAGCTCACCACAGGCCGGTTTGGAGCAGTACTTC.